This entry lists 2 T cell receptor beta chains sequenced from one sample in a study of control samples from healthy donors and cancer patients. Profiled with immunoSEQ multiplex PCR; TCRdb holds only in-frame clones, not every one. The data hold approximately 2,300 clones, with roughly 96% observed a single time. The sample comprised PBMCs. These receptors were obtained from a man between 65 and 85 years old with colorectal cancer.

This chain's CDR3 is CASSPPSRSSYEQYF. In DNA, the CDR3 is TGTGCCAGCTCACCACCCTCCCGGAGCTCCTACGAGCAGTACTTC. The chain uses TRBV18 and TRBJ2-7; unclear D gene. V was trimmed by 0 bases and J by 0 bases, leaving 9 bases between them. Germline V gene lookup returns CDR1 KGHSH and CDR2 LQKENI. This CDR3 has 15 residues.

The rearrangement joins TRBV12-3 or TRBV12-4 to TRBJ1-2; D is uncertain. This CDR3 is 13 amino acids long. Deletions cut 0 bases from V and 4 bases from J, with 6 bases between. The CDR3 reads CASSLASGYGYTF. CDR3 DNA: TGTGCCAGCAGTTTAGCCAGTGGCTATGGCTACACCTTC.